A single sample gave rise to the 17 T cell receptor beta chains below, sequenced in a study of early T cells in non-severe SARS-CoV-2 infection. In TCRdb, the 5' RACE reads were re-called with MiXCR into one record per CDR3 protein. This table holds roughly 88,000 distinct CDR3 sequences, 12% to 15% found once. Source material: whole blood. These receptors all come from an adult who was a healthcare worker with PCR-confirmed SARS-CoV-2 infection or an uninfected control (not recorded which).

This clonotype was picked up a small number of times. This rearrangement joins TRBV5-1 to TRBJ2-5, with a possible D match to TRBD2 (5 bases). The CDR3 runs 13 residues. Germline V gene lookup returns CDR1 SGHRS and CDR2 YFSETQ. Trimming took 4 bases from V and 4 from J, leaving 11 bases between them. The CDR3: CASSMEVIETQYF. The CDR3 bases are TGCGCCAGCAGCATGGAGGTGATAGAGACCCAGTACTTC. Using reference TRBV5-1 and TRBJ2-5 for the parts outside the CDR3, the full variable domain is KAGVTQTPRYLIKTRGQQVTLSCSPISGHRSVSWYQQTPGQGLQFLFEYFSETQRNKGNFPGRFSGRQFSNSRSEMNVSTLELGDSALYLCASSMEVIETQYFGPGTRLLVL.

This clonotype has at least ten counts. V gene TRBV5-1 combines with J gene TRBJ1-2, with TRBD1 identical over 10 bases. The length of the CDR3 is 15 residues. Germline V gene sequence: CDR1 SGHRS, CDR2 YFSETQ. V shed 5 bases, J shed 4 bases, and the junction held 8 bases outside the gene matches. CDR3 DNA sequence: TGCGCCAGCAGTATAGACAGGGGGCTAAGCTATGGCTACACCTTC. Encoded protein: CASSIDRGLSYGYTF.

This rearrangement joins TRBV27 to TRBJ1-1; D possibly corresponds to TRBD1 (5 bases). CDR1 and CDR2 from the germline V gene are MNHEY and SMNVEV (reference sequence). V was pared by 2 bases and J by 5 bases, with 15 bases between. This CDR3 has 15 residues. The CDR3 DNA reads as TGTGCCAGCAGTTTAATGTTGGGGGGGAAGACTGAAGCTTTCTTT. It codes for CASSLMLGGKTEAFF.

The rearrangement joins TRBV5-1 to TRBJ2-1; D might be TRBD1 or TRBD2, each matching 5 bases. CDR1 is SGHRS, CDR2 YFSETQ, per germline. V was shortened by 4 bases and J by 5 bases, with 13 bases between the two germline ends. The CDR3 loop spans 14 amino acids. CDR3 nucleotide sequence: TGCGCCAGCAGCGCAGAACCGGGGCACAATGAGCAGTTCTTC. It yields the protein CASSAEPGHNEQFF. The full variable domain, with the rest looked up from reference TRBV5-1 and TRBJ2-1, is KAGVTQTPRYLIKTRGQQVTLSCSPISGHRSVSWYQQTPGQGLQFLFEYFSETQRNKGNFPGRFSGRQFSNSRSEMNVSTLELGDSALYLCASSAEPGHNEQFFGPGTRLTVL.

This clonotype was seen a few times. The chain is built from TRBV7-8 and TRBJ2-5; 10 positions agree with TRBD1. CDR3 length equals 14 residues. Germline V gives CDR1 SGHVS, CDR2 FQNEAQ. Trimming cost V 5 bases and J 5 bases; bases outside gene matches: 5. The CDR3 DNA reads TGTGCCAGCAGCCGGGACAGGGGAGGGGAGACCCAGTACTTC. The encoded protein is CASSRDRGGETQYF.

Concerning this clonotype itself: A junction end diverges from the germline sequence, so it may reflect a read error. The chain combines TRBV7-7 with TRBJ2-3; D is ambiguous. The CDR3 loop spans 14 amino acids. Germline loops: CDR1 SSHAT, CDR2 FNYEAQ (reference sequence). The CDR3, as DNA: TGTGCTAGCAGCTCAGCATTGCGGTCAGATACGCAGTATTTT. Residues: CASSSALRSDTQYF.

The rearrangement uses TRBV10-1 and TRBJ2-1, with unresolved D. Germline V lookup: CDR1 WNHNN, CDR2 SYGVQD (reference sequence). Between the trimmed V and J ends, which lost 3 bases and 0 bases, there was a span of 9 bases. The CDR3 spans 15 residues. The CDR3 spells CASSDGQSSYNEQFF. DNA of the CDR3: TGCGCCAGCAGTGACGGCCAAAGCTCCTACAATGAGCAGTTCTTC.

The genes are TRBV28 and TRBJ1-5; no clear D. Germline V gives CDR1 MDHEN, CDR2 SYDVKM. The CDR3 length is 13 residues. Trimming left V 10 bases short and J 0 bases short, with 10 bases between. CDR3 region: CATRQDSNQPQHF. In nucleotides, the CDR3 is TGTGCCACCCGACAAGATAGCAATCAGCCCCAGCATTTT. The full variable domain, completed using reference TRBV28 and TRBJ1-5, is DVKVTQSSRYLVKRTGEKVFLECVQDMDHENMFWYRQDPGLGLRLIYFSYDVKMKEKGDIPEGYSVSREKKERFSLILESASTNQTSMYLCATRQDSNQPQHFGDGTRLSIL.

This clonotype was counted a few times. The chain recombines TRBV19 with TRBJ1-1; D possibly corresponds to TRBD1 (5 bases). The CDR3 is made up of 15 amino acids. The V end lost 3 bases, the J end lost 6 bases, and 17 bases lay between the germline ends. Germline lookup yields CDR1 LNHDA and CDR2 SQIVND (reference sequence). CDR3 bases: TGTGCCAGTAGTATTAATTTGGGGGGATCCCCTGAAGCTTTCTTT. Translated, it gives CASSINLGGSPEAFF.

The CDR3 sequence: CASSPGVGGEQFF. The CDR3 DNA follows: TGTGCCAGCAGCCCGGGGGTCGGCGGTGAGCAGTTCTTC. The genes are TRBV11-2 and TRBJ2-1, with a weak D call TRBD2 (6 bases). Per the germline V gene, CDR1 is SGHAT and CDR2 is FQNNGV. The CDR3 covers 13 residues. The ends were cut back, 5 bases at V and 9 bases at J, with 14 bases in the middle.

This clonotype was recorded many times. The rearrangement links TRBV12-3 or TRBV12-4 to TRBJ1-1, with 9 positions matching TRBD1. The CDR3 sequence is 15 residues long. With 5 bases clipped from V and 10 bases from J, the junction kept 14 bases outside the gene matches. CDR3: CASSPSRTGEGGAFF. The CDR3 DNA reads as TGTGCCAGCAGTCCCTCCCGGACAGGGGAGGGGGGAGCTTTCTTT.

The V and J genes are TRBV27 and TRBJ2-3, with 10 positions matching TRBD1. V trimming: 1 base; J trimming: 4 bases; junction bases outside the gene matches: 14. The CDR3 sequence is 19 residues long. CDR1 is MNHEY and CDR2 is SMNVEV in the germline V gene (reference sequence). The CDR3 loop is CASSLFDRGLSMAPDTQYF. For the CDR3, the DNA is TGTGCCAGCAGTTTATTTGACAGGGGGCTTTCTATGGCGCCAGATACGCAGTATTTT.

The V gene is TRBV12-3 or TRBV12-4, the J gene TRBJ1-2; maybe TRBD1 (6 bases). The CDR3 length is 11 residues. V lost 6 bases and J lost 7, with 9 bases in between. CDR3 coding DNA: TGTGCCAGCAGCGGGACAATTGGCTACACCTTC. Its protein product is CASSGTIGYTF.

This clonotype was detected ten times or more. The chain employs TRBV28 and TRBJ1-5; tentative D call: TRBD1 (6 bases). The germline gives CDR1 MDHEN, CDR2 SYDVKM. The CDR3 covers 19 residues. The V end was cut by 6 bases, the J end by 1 base, with 25 bases between. The CDR3: CASSPLRIRQERSNQPQHF. The CDR3 DNA reads TGTGCCAGCAGCCCTTTAAGGATCCGACAGGAGAGGAGCAATCAGCCCCAGCATTTT.

V is TRBV11-3 and J is TRBJ2-1; D unresolved. The CDR3 covers 14 residues. CDR1 and CDR2 (germline): SGHNT, YENEEA. V gave up 0 bases and J gave up 7 bases, with 10 bases separating them. CDR3 bases: TGTGCCAGCAGCTTAGATCGCTGGGTAAATGAGCAGTTCTTC. This translates into CASSLDRWVNEQFF. The full variable domain, completed using reference TRBV11-3 and TRBJ2-1, is EAGVVQSPRYKIIEKKQPVAFWCNPISGHNTLYWYLQNLGQGPELLIRYENEEAVDDSQLPKDRFSAERLKGVDSTLKIQPAELGDSAVYLCASSLDRWVNEQFFGPGTRLTVL.

This clonotype appeared a few times. This chain links TRBV20-1 with TRBJ1-4, with a weak D call TRBD1 (6 bases). Trimming removed 1 base from V and 7 bases from J, with 13 bases in between. Per the germline V gene, CDR1 is DFQATT and CDR2 is SNEGSKA (reference sequence). The CDR3 consists of 14 residues. For the CDR3, the DNA is TGCAGTGCTAGAGGGGGCAGGGGAGGTGAAAAACTGTTTTTT. It translates to CSARGGRGGEKLFF.

This clonotype was seen many times. The chain has TRBV7-2 and TRBJ1-4, with 7 positions matching TRBD1. V lost 1 base to trimming and J lost 5 bases; unmatched junction nucleotides: 22. CDR3 length: 21 residues. Germline-derived CDR1 and CDR2 are SGHTA and FQGNSA. The CDR3 reads CASSLGPPRLRDRALNEKLFF. The CDR3 region has the DNA TGTGCCAGCAGCTTAGGCCCCCCCAGACTCCGCGACAGGGCCCTAAATGAAAAACTGTTTTTT.